The rows below give T cell receptor beta chains drawn from one sample of a study of CD4 T cells in relation to SARS-CoV-2 and coronaviruses. Method: immunoSEQ multiplex PCR; TCRdb's copy keeps in-frame clones and lacks some. The top ten clones hold roughly a sixth of a sample with around 16,000 clones, approximately 78% of them seen once. No antigen has been assigned to these receptors. Sequencing used CD4+ T cells from PBMCs, cultured in vitro. The receptors here all came from a human donor in good health. The CDR3 runs from the conserved cysteine through the conserved F or W. The D gene is left open where the match is weak. A row's size may be missing; if present it is once, few, many or a size class.

j_gene,d_gene,v_gene,abundance,CDR3nt,CDR3aa
TRBJ1-2,TRBD1,TRBV5-1,few,TGCGCCAGCTACCCCGTGGGACAGACTAACTATGGCTACACCTTC,CASYPVGQTNYGYTF
TRBJ2-3,-,TRBV7-3,-,TGTGCCAGCAGCTTAAATGGTGGAGAGATCACAGATACGCAGTATTTT,CASSLNGGEITDTQYF
TRBJ2-1,TRBD1,TRBV18,-,TGTGCCAGCTCACGACAGGGGGCGGTGGATGAGCAGTTCTTC,CASSRQGAVDEQFF
TRBJ2-7,-,TRBV6-2/TRBV6-3,few,TGTGCCAGCAGTTACTCCGCTACAGGGAAGATAGAGCAGTACTTC,CASSYSATGKIEQYF
TRBJ1-5,TRBD1,TRBV6-2/TRBV6-3,-,TGTGCCAGCAGCCGGGACAGGTTCTACAATCAGCCCCAGCATTTT,CASSRDRFYNQPQHF
TRBJ1-3,-,TRBV30,-,TGTGCCTGGGACATTGGGGCTGGAAACACCATATATTTT,CAWDIGAGNTIYF
TRBJ1-6,-,TRBV19,-,TGTGCCAGTAGCCCTACCACAGGGAATAATTCACCCCTCCACTTT,CASSPTTGNNSPLHF
TRBJ2-2,-,TRBV11-2,few,TGTGCCAGCAGCTCGGCGGCAGGGTGGGCCACCGGGGAGCTGTTTTTT,CASSSAAGWATGELFF
TRBJ2-7,-,TRBV18,-,TGTGCCAGCTCACCACGGACGGTGAGCTCCTACGAGCAGTACTTC,CASSPRTVSSYEQYF
TRBJ2-1,-,TRBV5-1,-,TGCGCCAGCAGCTTGGTTAGGGTGGGAAGCAATGAGCAGTTCTTC,CASSLVRVGSNEQFF
TRBJ1-5,-,TRBV7-8,-,TGTGCCAGCAGCTTTGGGCCCAGCAATCAGCCCCAGCATTTT,CASSFGPSNQPQHF
TRBJ2-2,-,TRBV18,once,TGTGCCAGCTCAGTCGACTACCCCGGGGAGCTGTTTTTT,CASSVDYPGELFF
TRBJ2-7,TRBD2,TRBV5-1,large,TGCGCCAGCAGCCTAGCGGTTAGGACCTACGAGCAGTACTTC,CASSLAVRTYEQYF
TRBJ2-7,-,TRBV25-1,few,TGTGCCAGCAGTGATCAGGCTGACAGAATCTACGAGCAGTACTTC,CASSDQADRIYEQYF
TRBJ1-1,-,TRBV27,-,TGTGCCAGCAGTTCAATGGGCAGGGATATTGAAGCTTTCTTT,CASSSMGRDIEAFF
TRBJ2-1,-,TRBV3-1/TRBV3-2,few,TGTGCCAGCAGCCAAGAGTCGGTGGGAATGCATGAGCAGTTCTTC,CASSQESVGMHEQFF